The 17 T cell receptor beta chains below come from one sample, sequenced in a study of CXCR3-negative and CXCR3-positive naive CD8 T cells. The TRB libraries of cDNA were built by UMI-labeled 5' RACE. Reprocessing the 5' RACE reads, TCRdb reports a single entry for every CDR3 protein and omits DNA. This sample contains about 130,000 distinct CDR3 sequences. The sequenced material came from naive CXCR3- CD8+ T cells from blood. The subset denotes: CD45RO-CCR7+CD27+CD95- naive CD8+ T cells lacking CXCR3 (TNR3-). These receptors were collected from a human donor in good health. Some clones in this sample may be carry-over from other donors' samples.

The genes are TRBV25-1 and TRBJ2-3. This CDR3 spans 12 amino acids. Germline V gene sequence: CDR1 MGHDK, CDR2 SYGVNS. CDR3 in amino acids: CASSELADTQYF. The full variable domain, its missing parts supplied by reference TRBV25-1 and TRBJ2-3, is EADIYQTPRYLVIGTGKKITLECSQTMGHDKMYWYQQDPGMELHLIHYSYGVNSTEKGDLSSESTVSRIRTEHFPLTLESARPSHTSQYLCASSELADTQYFGPGTRLTVL.

The rearrangement links TRBV28 to TRBJ2-7; TCRdb reports TRBD1, a call that lacks DNA to check it against. Germline CDR1 and CDR2: MDHEN and SYDVKM. The CDR3 covers 14 residues. CDR3 sequence: CASSSLAAPGTQYF.

The rearrangement links TRBV4-1 to TRBJ2-4; TCRdb calls TRBD1, which cannot be checked without DNA. There are 16 residues in the CDR3. Germline V lookup: CDR1 MGHRA, CDR2 YSYEKL. The CDR3 reads CASSQPTARGKNIQYF.

V usage is TRBV29-1 and J usage is TRBJ2-1; checking the TCRdb D call of TRBD1 is not possible without DNA. Germline-derived CDR1 and CDR2 are SQVTM and ANQGSEA. The CDR3 contains 18 residues. The chain's CDR3 is CSVEDRDRTAATYNEQFF.

V is TRBV28 and J is TRBJ2-7; TCRdb's assignment of TRBD2 cannot be checked, as there is no DNA. Germline lookup yields CDR1 MDHEN and CDR2 SYDVKM. The CDR3 runs to 13 residues. CDR3 residues: CASSLRDSYEQYF.

The genes are TRBV10-3 and TRBJ2-5; absent DNA, TCRdb's TRBD2 call cannot be checked. Per the germline V gene, CDR1 is ENHRY and CDR2 is SYGVKD. The CDR3 is 13 amino acids. The CDR3 spells CATTSGSQETQYF.

The rearrangement links TRBV12-3 or TRBV12-4 to TRBJ2-7; no DNA is available, so the TRBD1 call from TCRdb remains unchecked. This CDR3 is built from 12 residues. CDR3 sequence reads: CASGTGGYEQYF.

This chain's CDR3 is CASSRTGQETQYF. The rearrangement uses TRBV6-5 and TRBJ2-5; TCRdb names TRBD1, which stays unverified in the absence of DNA. This CDR3 is built from 13 residues. Per germline, CDR1 MNHEY and CDR2 SVGAGI.

The chain is built from TRBV14 and TRBJ2-3. The V gene's germline CDR1 is SGHDN and CDR2 FVKESK. The CDR3 runs to 15 residues. CDR3 sequence reads: CASSLLRLATDTQYF. Full variable domain (missing parts from reference TRBV14 and TRBJ2-3): EAGVTQFPSHSVIEKGQTVTLRCDPISGHDNLYWYRRVMGKEIKFLLHFVKESKQDESGMPNNRFLAERTGGTYSTLKVQPAELEDSGVYFCASSLLRLATDTQYFGPGTRLTVL.

This chain links TRBV28 with TRBJ1-1; the D call of TRBD1 rests on TCRdb alone, since no DNA is present to check it. Germline V gene data show CDR1 as MDHEN and CDR2 as SYDVKM. This CDR3 contains 16 residues. CDR3 amino acids: CASSLVQGIMNTEAFF.

The gene calls are TRBV29-1 and TRBJ2-7; the TRBD1 assignment by TCRdb is unverifiable without DNA. Germline loops: CDR1 SQVTM, CDR2 ANQGSEA. The CDR3 length is 13 residues. The CDR3 protein is CSVRQGNRAEQYF.

The V and J genes are TRBV27 and TRBJ2-1; the D call of TRBD2 rests on TCRdb alone, since no DNA is present to check it. The CDR3 runs 15 residues. Germline V gene lookup returns CDR1 MNHEY and CDR2 SMNVEV (reference sequence). CDR3 amino acids: CASTIGRGHYNEQFF.

V usage is TRBV4-1 and J usage is TRBJ2-3; TCRdb picks TRBD2, but there is no DNA to check that call. The CDR3 is 16 amino acids. CDR1 and CDR2 from the germline V gene are MGHRA and YSYEKL. The CDR3 loop is CASSHRLAGAADTQYF.

V and J are TRBV7-9 and TRBJ2-2; TCRdb designates TRBD1, a call that cannot be tested without DNA. This CDR3 is 15 amino acids long. The V gene's germline CDR1 is SEHNR and CDR2 FQNEAQ (reference sequence). Here the CDR3 reads CASSLSGQGTGELFF.

This chain links TRBV7-8 with TRBJ2-2; TCRdb selects TRBD1, and the lack of DNA leaves this call unchecked. The CDR3 has 15 residues. The V gene's germline CDR1 is SGHVS and CDR2 FQNEAQ. The CDR3 region is CASSRRGRDTGELFF. The full variable domain, its missing parts supplied by reference TRBV7-8 and TRBJ2-2, is GAGVSQSPRYKVAKRGQDVALRCDPISGHVSLFWYQQALGQGPEFLTYFQNEAQLDKSGLPSDRFFAERPEGSVSTLKIQRTQQEDSAVYLCASSRRGRDTGELFFGEGSRLTVL.

The V gene is TRBV15, the J gene TRBJ2-5; with no DNA, the TCRdb D assignment of TRBD2 cannot be verified. The CDR3 is 15 amino acids. The germline V gene encodes CDR1 LNHNV and CDR2 YYDKDF (reference sequence). The CDR3 reads CATRGLAGDVLTQYF.

The chain links TRBV23-1 to TRBJ2-5; the D gene TCRdb calls, TRBD1, cannot be checked with no DNA. TRBV23-1 is labeled an ORF, and its function is uncertain. The CDR3 spans 14 residues. The CDR3 sequence: CASFGTGRGETQYF.